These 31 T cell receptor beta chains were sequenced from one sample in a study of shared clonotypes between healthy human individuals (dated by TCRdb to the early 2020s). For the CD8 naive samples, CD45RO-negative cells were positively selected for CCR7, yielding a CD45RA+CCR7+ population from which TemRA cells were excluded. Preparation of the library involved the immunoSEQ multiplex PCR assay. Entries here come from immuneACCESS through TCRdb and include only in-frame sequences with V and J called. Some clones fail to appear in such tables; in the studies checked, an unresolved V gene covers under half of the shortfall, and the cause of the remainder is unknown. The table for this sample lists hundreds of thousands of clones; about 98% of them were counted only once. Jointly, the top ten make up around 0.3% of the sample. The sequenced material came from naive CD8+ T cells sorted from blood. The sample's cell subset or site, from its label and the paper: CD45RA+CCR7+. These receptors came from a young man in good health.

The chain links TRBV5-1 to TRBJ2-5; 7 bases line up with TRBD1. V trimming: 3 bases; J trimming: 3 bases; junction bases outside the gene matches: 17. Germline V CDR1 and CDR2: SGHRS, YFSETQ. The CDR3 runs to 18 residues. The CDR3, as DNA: TGCGCCAGCAGCTACCTCCCAAGACAGGGAGAGGGGGAAGAGACCCAGTACTTC. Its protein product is CASSYLPRQGEGEETQYF.

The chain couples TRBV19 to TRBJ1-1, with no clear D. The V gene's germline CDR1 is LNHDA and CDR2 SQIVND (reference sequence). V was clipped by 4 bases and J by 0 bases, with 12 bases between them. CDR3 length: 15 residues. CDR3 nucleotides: TGTGCCAGTAGTAGATGGACGGATATGAACACTGAAGCTTTCTTT. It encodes CASSRWTDMNTEAFF.

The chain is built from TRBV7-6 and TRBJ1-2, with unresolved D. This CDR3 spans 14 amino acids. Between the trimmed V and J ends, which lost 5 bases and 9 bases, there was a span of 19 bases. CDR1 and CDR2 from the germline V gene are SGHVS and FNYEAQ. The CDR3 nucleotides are TGTGCCAGCAGCGAAACCCTTCGGACGATACGCTACACCTTC. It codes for CASSETLRTIRYTF. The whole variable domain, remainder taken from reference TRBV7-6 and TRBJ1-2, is GAGVSQSPRYKVTKRGQDVALRCDPISGHVSLYWYRQALGQGPEFLTYFNYEAQQDKSGLPNDRFSAERPEGSISTLTIQRTEQRDSAMYRCASSETLRTIRYTFGSGTRLTVV.

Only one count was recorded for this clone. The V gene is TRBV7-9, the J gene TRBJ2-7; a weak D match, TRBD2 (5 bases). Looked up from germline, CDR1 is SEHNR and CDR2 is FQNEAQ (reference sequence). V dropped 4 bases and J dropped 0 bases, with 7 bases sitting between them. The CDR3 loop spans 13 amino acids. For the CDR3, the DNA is TGTGCCAGCAGCTCAGACTACTCCTACGAGCAGTACTTC. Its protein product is CASSSDYSYEQYF.

CDR3 bases: TGCGCCAGCAGCATCTCGACCCCCGGCGGCTACGAGCAGTACTTC. Its translation: CASSISTPGGYEQYF. V usage is TRBV5-1 and J usage is TRBJ2-7, with D unclear. Germline V CDR1 and CDR2: SGHRS, YFSETQ. There are 15 residues in the CDR3. Between the trimmed V and J ends, which lost 4 bases and 3 bases, there was a span of 17 bases.

CDR3 DNA: TGTGCCAGTAGTGTGACAGGGGTTCTAGCGGGGCACCAAGAGACCCAGTACTTC. This encodes CASSVTGVLAGHQETQYF. This chain joins TRBV19 and TRBJ2-5; D may be TRBD2 (9 bases). CDR3 size: 18 residues. V was clipped by 5 bases and J by 0 bases, with 22 bases between them. From germline, CDR1 is LNHDA and CDR2 SQIVND (reference sequence).

The CDR3 nucleotides read TGCAGCGTCCGCAGCGGCTTCACCGGGGAGCTGTTTTTT. Encoded protein: CSVRSGFTGELFF. This chain uses TRBV29-1 with TRBJ2-2, with D tentatively TRBD2 (5 bases). V was clipped by 6 bases and J by 4 bases, with 12 bases between them. The CDR3 loop spans 13 amino acids. Germline V gene data show CDR1 as SQVTM and CDR2 as ANQGSEA.

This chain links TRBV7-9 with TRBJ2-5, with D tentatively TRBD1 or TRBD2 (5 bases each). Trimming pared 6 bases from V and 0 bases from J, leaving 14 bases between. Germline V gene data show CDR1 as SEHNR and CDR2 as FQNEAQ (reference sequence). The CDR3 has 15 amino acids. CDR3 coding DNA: TGTGCCAGCAGGTCCCGGGACCGGTACCAAGAGACCCAGTACTTC. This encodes CASRSRDRYQETQYF.

The CDR3 DNA reads TGTGCCAGCAGTACCGCCGGCCCCGCCTACGAGCAGTACTTC. Its translation: CASSTAGPAYEQYF. V and J are TRBV27 and TRBJ2-7; no clear D. The V gene lost 5 bases and the J gene lost 2 bases, with 13 bases spanning the gap. CDR1 and CDR2 from the germline V gene are MNHEY and SMNVEV (reference sequence). The CDR3 has 14 residues.

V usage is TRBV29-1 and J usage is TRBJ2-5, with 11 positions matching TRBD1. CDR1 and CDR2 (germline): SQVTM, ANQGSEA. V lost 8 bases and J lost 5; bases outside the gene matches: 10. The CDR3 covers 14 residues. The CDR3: CSIRTGGFLETQYF. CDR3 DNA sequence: TGCAGCATCAGGACAGGGGGCTTTCTGGAGACCCAGTACTTC.

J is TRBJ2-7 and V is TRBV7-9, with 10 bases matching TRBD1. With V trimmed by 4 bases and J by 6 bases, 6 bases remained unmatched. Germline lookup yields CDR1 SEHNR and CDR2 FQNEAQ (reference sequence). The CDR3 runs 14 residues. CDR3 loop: CASSSPGQGIEQYF. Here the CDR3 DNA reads TGTGCCAGCAGCTCCCCGGGACAGGGGATCGAGCAGTACTTC. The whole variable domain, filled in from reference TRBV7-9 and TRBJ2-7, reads DTGVSQNPRHKITKRGQNVTFRCDPISEHNRLYWYRQTLGQGPEFLTYFQNEAQLEKSRLLSDRFSAERPKGSFSTLEIQRTEQGDSAMYLCASSSPGQGIEQYFGPGTRLTVT.

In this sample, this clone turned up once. The CDR3 DNA reads TGCGCCAGCAGCACCGGGAGGTTGGGCAATCAGCCCCAGCATTTT. It codes for CASSTGRLGNQPQHF. The J gene is TRBJ1-5, the V gene TRBV10-2; the D is unclear. Trimming shortened V by 6 bases and J by 2 bases, and 14 bases separated the two germline ends. This CDR3 comprises 15 residues. CDR1 and CDR2 from the germline V gene are WSHSY and SAAADI.

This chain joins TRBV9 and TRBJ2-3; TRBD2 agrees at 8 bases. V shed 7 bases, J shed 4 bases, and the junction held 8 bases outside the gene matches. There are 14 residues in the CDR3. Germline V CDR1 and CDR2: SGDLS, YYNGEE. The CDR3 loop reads CASGGGSGADTQYF. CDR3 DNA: TGTGCCAGCGGCGGGGGGAGTGGAGCAGATACGCAGTATTTT.

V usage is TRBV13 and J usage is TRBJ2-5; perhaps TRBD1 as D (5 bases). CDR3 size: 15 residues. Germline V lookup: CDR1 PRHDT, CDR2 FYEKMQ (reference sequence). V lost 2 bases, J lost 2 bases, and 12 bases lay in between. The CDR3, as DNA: TGTGCCAGCAGCTTAAAAGGGGTTGGGCAAGAGACCCAGTACTTC. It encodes CASSLKGVGQETQYF.

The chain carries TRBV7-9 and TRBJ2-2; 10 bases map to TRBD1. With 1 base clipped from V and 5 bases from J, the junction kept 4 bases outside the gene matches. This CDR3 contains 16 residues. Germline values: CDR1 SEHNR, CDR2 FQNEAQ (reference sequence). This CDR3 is CASSLGQGAWTGELFF. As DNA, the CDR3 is TGTGCCAGCAGCTTAGGACAGGGGGCTTGGACCGGGGAGCTGTTTTTT.

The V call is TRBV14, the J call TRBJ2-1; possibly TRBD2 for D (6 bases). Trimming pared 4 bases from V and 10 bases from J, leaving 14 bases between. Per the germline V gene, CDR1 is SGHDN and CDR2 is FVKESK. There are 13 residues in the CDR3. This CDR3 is CASSRPEGREQFF. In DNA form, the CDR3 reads TGTGCCAGCAGCCGTCCGGAGGGCAGGGAGCAGTTCTTC. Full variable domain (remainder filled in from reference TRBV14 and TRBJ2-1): EAGVTQFPSHSVIEKGQTVTLRCDPISGHDNLYWYRRVMGKEIKFLLHFVKESKQDESGMPNNRFLAERTGGTYSTLKVQPAELEDSGVYFCASSRPEGREQFFGPGTRLTVL.

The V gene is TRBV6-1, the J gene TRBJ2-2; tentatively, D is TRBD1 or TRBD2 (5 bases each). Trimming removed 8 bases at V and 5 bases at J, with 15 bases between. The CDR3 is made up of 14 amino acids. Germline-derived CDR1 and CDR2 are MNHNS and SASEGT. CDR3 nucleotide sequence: TGTGCCAGCGCAAATCGGGGCCTTACCGGGGAGCTGTTTTTT. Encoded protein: CASANRGLTGELFF.

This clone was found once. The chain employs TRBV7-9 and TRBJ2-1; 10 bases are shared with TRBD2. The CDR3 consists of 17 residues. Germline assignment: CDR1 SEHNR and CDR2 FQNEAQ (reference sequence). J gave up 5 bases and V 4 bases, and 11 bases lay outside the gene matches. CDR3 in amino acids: CASSYPLAGAIDNEQFF. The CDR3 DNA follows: TGTGCCAGCAGCTACCCTCTAGCGGGAGCGATCGACAATGAGCAGTTCTTC.

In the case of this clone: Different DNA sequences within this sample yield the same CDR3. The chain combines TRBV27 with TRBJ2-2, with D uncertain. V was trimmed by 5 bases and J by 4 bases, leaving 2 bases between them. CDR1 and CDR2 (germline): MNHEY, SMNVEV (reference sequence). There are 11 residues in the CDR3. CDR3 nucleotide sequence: TGTGCCAGCAGTGGCACCGGGGAGCTGTTTTTT. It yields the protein CASSGTGELFF.

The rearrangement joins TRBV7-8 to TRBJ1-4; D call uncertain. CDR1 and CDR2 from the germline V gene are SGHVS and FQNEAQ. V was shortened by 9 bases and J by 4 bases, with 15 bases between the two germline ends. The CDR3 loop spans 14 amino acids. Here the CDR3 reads CASSGSEDNEKLFF. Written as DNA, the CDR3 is TGTGCCAGTAGCGGGTCAGAAGATAATGAAAAACTGTTTTTT.

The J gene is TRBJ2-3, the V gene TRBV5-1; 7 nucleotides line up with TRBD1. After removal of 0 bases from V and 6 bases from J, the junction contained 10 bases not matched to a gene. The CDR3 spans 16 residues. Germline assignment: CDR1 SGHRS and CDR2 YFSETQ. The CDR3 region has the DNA TGCGCCAGCAGCTTGGAAGTACAGGGGATGTCGGATACGCAGTATTTT. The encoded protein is CASSLEVQGMSDTQYF. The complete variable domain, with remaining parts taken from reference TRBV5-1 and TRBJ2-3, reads KAGVTQTPRYLIKTRGQQVTLSCSPISGHRSVSWYQQTPGQGLQFLFEYFSETQRNKGNFPGRFSGRQFSNSRSEMNVSTLELGDSALYLCASSLEVQGMSDTQYFGPGTRLTVL.

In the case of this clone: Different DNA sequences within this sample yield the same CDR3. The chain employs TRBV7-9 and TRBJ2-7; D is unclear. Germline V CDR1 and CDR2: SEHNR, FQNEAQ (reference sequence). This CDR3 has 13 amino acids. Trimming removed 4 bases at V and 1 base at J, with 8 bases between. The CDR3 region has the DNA TGTGCCAGCAGCTCACCAATTTCCTACGAGCAGTACTTC. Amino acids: CASSSPISYEQYF.

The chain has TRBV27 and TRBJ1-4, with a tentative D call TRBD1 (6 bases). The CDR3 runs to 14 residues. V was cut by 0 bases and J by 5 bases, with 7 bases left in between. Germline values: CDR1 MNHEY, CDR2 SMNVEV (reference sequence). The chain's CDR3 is CASSLSRGNEKLFF. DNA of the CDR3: TGTGCCAGCAGTTTATCGAGGGGGAATGAAAAACTGTTTTTT.

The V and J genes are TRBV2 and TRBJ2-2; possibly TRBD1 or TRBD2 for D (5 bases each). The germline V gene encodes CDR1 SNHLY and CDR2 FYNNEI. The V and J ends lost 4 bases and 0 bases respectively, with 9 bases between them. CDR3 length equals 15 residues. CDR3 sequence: CASSVRGANTGELFF. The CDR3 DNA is TGTGCCAGCAGTGTGAGGGGAGCGAACACCGGGGAGCTGTTTTTT.

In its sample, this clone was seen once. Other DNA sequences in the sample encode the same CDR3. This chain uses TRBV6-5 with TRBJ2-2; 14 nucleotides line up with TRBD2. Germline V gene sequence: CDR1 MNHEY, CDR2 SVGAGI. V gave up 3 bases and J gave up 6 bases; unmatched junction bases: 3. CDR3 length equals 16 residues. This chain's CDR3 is CASSYSGLAGAGELFF. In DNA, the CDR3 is TGTGCCAGCAGTTATTCGGGACTAGCGGGAGCCGGGGAGCTGTTTTTT.

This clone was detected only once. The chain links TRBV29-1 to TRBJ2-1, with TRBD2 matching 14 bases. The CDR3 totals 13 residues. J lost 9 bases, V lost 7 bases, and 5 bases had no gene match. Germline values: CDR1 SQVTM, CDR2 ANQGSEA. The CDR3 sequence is CSEGLAGETEQFF. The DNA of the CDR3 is TGCAGCGAGGGACTAGCGGGAGAAACTGAGCAGTTCTTC.

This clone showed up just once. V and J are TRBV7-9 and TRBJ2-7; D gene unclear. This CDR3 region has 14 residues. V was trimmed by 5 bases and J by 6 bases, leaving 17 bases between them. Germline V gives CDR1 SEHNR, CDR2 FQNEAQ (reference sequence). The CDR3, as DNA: TGTGCCAGCAGCCCCCCGACTGACTTGGGCGAGCAGTACTTC. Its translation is CASSPPTDLGEQYF.

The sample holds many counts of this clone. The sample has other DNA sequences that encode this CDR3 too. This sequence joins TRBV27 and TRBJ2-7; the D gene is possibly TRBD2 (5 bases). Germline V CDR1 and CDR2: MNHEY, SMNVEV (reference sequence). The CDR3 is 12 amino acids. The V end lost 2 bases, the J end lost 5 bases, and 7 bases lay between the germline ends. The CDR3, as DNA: TGTGCCAGCAGTTTACTCGGGGACGAGCAGTACTTC. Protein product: CASSLLGDEQYF.

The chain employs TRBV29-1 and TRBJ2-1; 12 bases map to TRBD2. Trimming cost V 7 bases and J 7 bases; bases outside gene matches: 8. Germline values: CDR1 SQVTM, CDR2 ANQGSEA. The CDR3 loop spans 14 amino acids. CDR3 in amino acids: CSALLAGGLNEQFF. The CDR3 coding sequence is TGCAGCGCGCTCCTAGCGGGAGGGTTGAATGAGCAGTTCTTC.

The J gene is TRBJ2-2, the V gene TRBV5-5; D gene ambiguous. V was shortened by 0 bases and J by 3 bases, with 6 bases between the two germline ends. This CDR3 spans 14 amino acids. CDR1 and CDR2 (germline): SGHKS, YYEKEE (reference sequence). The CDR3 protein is CASSLAQYTGELFF. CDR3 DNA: TGTGCCAGCAGCTTGGCACAATACACCGGGGAGCTGTTTTTT.

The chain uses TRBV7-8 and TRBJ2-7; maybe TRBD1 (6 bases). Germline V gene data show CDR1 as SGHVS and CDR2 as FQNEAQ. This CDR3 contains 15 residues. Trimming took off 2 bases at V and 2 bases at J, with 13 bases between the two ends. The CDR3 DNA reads TGTGCCAGCAGCTTAAACCCCGACAGGACCTACGAGCAGTACTTC. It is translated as CASSLNPDRTYEQYF.